This T cell receptor (beta chain) was sequenced for a study of regulatory T cells in long-lasting Graves disease. Documented time point: newly diagnosed GD, antithyroid drugs for less than 3 months. PBMCs provided the RNA from which the TCR library was made. This clonotype was seen a few times. V dropped 0 bases and J dropped 3 bases, with 14 bases sitting between them. The CDR3 sequence is 16 residues long. Germline loops: CDR1 ENHRY, CDR2 SYGVKD. Arm-PCR of CDR3 regions and iRepertoire HTBI primers were the basis on which TCR beta libraries were built. TCRdb called the multiplex PCR reads again in MiXCR, with one record for every CDR3 protein. The data show around 400,000 distinct CDR3 sequences, approximately 16% seen once. These data were also reused for a study on T cells in Graves' hyperthyroidism and ophthalmopathy.

This TCR was recovered from a woman aged 40 to 49 with Graves disease. The starting material was peripheral blood mononuclear cells (PBMCs), obtained at new diagnosis, from a patient treated with antithyroid drugs. The chain couples TRBV10-3 to TRBJ1-1; TRBD1 is a possible D gene (5 bases). CDR3 region: CAISESAAGGDTEAFF. The CDR3 bases are TGTGCCATCAGTGAGTCGGCCGCCGGGGGGGACACTGAAGCTTTCTTT.